Shown below are 8 T cell receptor beta chains from a single sample sequenced in a study of control samples from healthy donors and cancer patients. Method: immunoSEQ multiplex PCR; TCRdb's copy keeps in-frame clones and lacks some. The data show approximately 97,000 clones, 92% seen once. The specimen sequenced was blood. These receptors came from a woman younger than 35 in good health.

The chain carries TRBV6-1 and TRBJ2-7; D is possibly TRBD2 (5 bases). The germline V gene encodes CDR1 MNHNS and CDR2 SASEGT. The CDR3 is 14 residues long. V was cut by 3 bases and J by 9 bases, with 18 bases left in between. CDR3 bases: TGTGCCAGCAGTGATGGGCGGGTAACGAGATGGCAGTACTTC. Translation: CASSDGRVTRWQYF.

The J gene is TRBJ2-1, the V gene TRBV7-2; 8 bases line up with TRBD1. Per the germline V gene, CDR1 is SGHTA and CDR2 is FQGNSA. The trim removed 2 bases at V and 0 bases at J, leaving 9 bases unmatched. The CDR3 contains 18 residues. Here the CDR3 reads CASSLRWTGTISYNEQFF. The CDR3, as DNA: TGTGCCAGCAGCTTACGATGGACAGGGACAATCTCCTACAATGAGCAGTTCTTC.

The genes are TRBV7-9 and TRBJ1-3; perhaps TRBD1 as D (5 bases). CDR3 size: 14 residues. Germline V gives CDR1 SEHNR, CDR2 FQNEAQ (reference sequence). V lost 3 bases and J 0 bases, leaving 6 bases between the germline ends. The CDR3 DNA follows: TGTGCCAGCAGCTTCAGGGTCTCTGGAAACACCATATATTTT. Its translation: CASSFRVSGNTIYF. Full variable domain (missing parts from reference TRBV7-9 and TRBJ1-3): DTGVSQNPRHKITKRGQNVTFRCDPISEHNRLYWYRQTLGQGPEFLTYFQNEAQLEKSRLLSDRFSAERPKGSFSTLEIQRTEQGDSAMYLCASSFRVSGNTIYFGEGSWLTVV.

The CDR3 DNA reads TGTGCCAGTAGAGATGGCAGAGGGCTAGGACAGGTGGTGTTGAACACTGAAGCTTTCTTT. Residues: CASRDGRGLGQVVLNTEAFF. The chain recombines TRBV19 with TRBJ1-1, with 7 nucleotides matching TRBD1. The germline V gene has CDR1 LNHDA and CDR2 SQIVND (reference sequence). The CDR3 is made up of 20 amino acids. V lost 6 bases to trimming and J lost 0 bases; unmatched junction nucleotides: 22.

The chain employs TRBV4-2 and TRBJ2-7; a weak D match, TRBD2 (5 bases). CDR3 length: 16 residues. V lost 0 bases, J lost 0 bases, and 12 bases lay in between. Germline V gene sequence: CDR1 LGHNA, CDR2 YNFKEQ. In DNA, the CDR3 is TGTGCCAGCAGCCAAGAGCCAGCGGCGAGCTCCTACGAGCAGTACTTC. It translates to CASSQEPAASSYEQYF.

This sequence joins TRBV20-1 and TRBJ2-5; 8 nucleotides line up with TRBD2. V lost 3 bases, J lost 5 bases, and 8 bases stayed unmatched. Germline CDR1 is DFQATT and CDR2 is SNEGSKA (reference sequence). The CDR3 is made up of 14 amino acids. The CDR3 here is CSASPAGGGETQYF. The CDR3 DNA sequence: TGCAGTGCTAGTCCCGCTGGCGGGGGGGAGACCCAGTACTTC.

The chain is built from TRBV12-3 or TRBV12-4 and TRBJ2-5, with 7 bases aligning to TRBD2. The length of the CDR3 is 13 residues. V lost 6 bases and J lost 3; bases outside the gene matches: 4. CDR3 DNA: TGTGCCAGCAGCAGCGGGATTAAAGAGACCCAGTACTTC. Its protein is CASSSGIKETQYF.

V usage is TRBV3-1 (or the pseudogene TRBV3-2) and J usage is TRBJ1-1; D possibly corresponds to TRBD1 (5 bases). V lost 0 bases, J lost 4 bases, and 12 bases lay in between. Germline V lookup: CDR1 LGHDT, CDR2 YNNKEL (reference sequence). CDR3 length: 15 residues. CDR3 region: CASSQDPGEGTEAFF. The DNA of the CDR3 is TGTGCCAGCAGCCAAGATCCGGGGGAGGGCACTGAAGCTTTCTTT.